Listed here are 22 T cell receptor beta chains from one sample, sequenced in a study of blood T cells in healthy people across ages. Together with a sample-barcoded 5' primer, a J-beta primer mix was included in a second PCR lasting roughly 6 to 12 cycles. Each CDR3 protein gets one entry after TCRdb re-called the 5' RACE reads with MiXCR. Found here are about 900,000 distinct CDR3 sequences, under 80% of them singletons; the top ten hold around 30%. Sequenced input: blood. The source is a man aged 30 to 39 in good health.

The V and J genes are TRBV12-3 or TRBV12-4 and TRBJ2-1; 11 nucleotides match TRBD2. The CDR3 has 15 amino acids. Trimming cost V 8 bases and J 4 bases; bases outside gene matches: 7. The CDR3, as DNA: TGTGCCAGCGGCTTTAGCGGGGGGGCTTACAATGAGCAGTTCTTC. The encoded protein is CASGFSGGAYNEQFF.

The chain recombines TRBV4-3 with TRBJ2-1; D is ambiguous. From germline, CDR1 is LGHNA and CDR2 YSLEER. The ends were cut back, 0 bases at V and 3 bases at J, with 9 bases in the middle. The CDR3 length is 15 residues. CDR3 DNA: TGCGCCAGCAGCCAAGAATTTCCACTCTACAATGAGCAGTTCTTC. It translates to CASSQEFPLYNEQFF.

The rearrangement links TRBV18 to TRBJ2-7, with a weak D call TRBD2 (6 bases). The DNA end lines up better with TRBJ2-5; the J call may be wrong. Germline V lookup: CDR1 KGHSH, CDR2 LQKENI. The length of the CDR3 is 14 residues. Written as DNA, the CDR3 is TGTGCCAGCACGATCGGGGGAGCAGGAGAGACCCAGTACTTC. It specifies CASTIGGAGETQYF.

The chain combines TRBV20-1 with TRBJ1-6, with 9 bases matching TRBD1. The junction had 6 bases not matched to a gene; V was cut back by 5 bases and J by 4 bases. CDR1 is DFQATT and CDR2 is SNEGSKA in the germline V gene (reference sequence). There are 15 residues in the CDR3. This chain's CDR3 is CSAPGQGTYNSPLHF. CDR3 nucleotides: TGCAGTGCTCCGGGACAGGGTACTTATAATTCACCCCTCCACTTT.

The chain employs TRBV4-2 and TRBJ2-7; D is undetermined. V shed 1 base and J shed 0 bases, with 10 bases lying between them. The germline V gene has CDR1 LGHNA and CDR2 YNFKEQ. The CDR3 runs 15 residues. CDR3: CASSQVRASSYEQYF. The CDR3 DNA is TGTGCCAGCAGCCAAGTTCGGGCGAGCTCCTACGAGCAGTACTTC.

This clonotype has a handful of counts. The V call is TRBV20-1, the J call TRBJ2-3; D not certain. CDR3 length: 12 amino acids. The germline gives CDR1 DFQATT, CDR2 SNEGSKA (reference sequence). Trimming left V 0 bases short and J 4 bases short, with 5 bases between. The CDR3 is CSAREFSDTQYF. CDR3 nucleotide sequence: TGCAGTGCTAGAGAGTTCTCAGATACGCAGTATTTT.

Remarks on this clonotype: At one end the junction does not follow the germline gene, possibly because of a read error. The chain is built from TRBV29-1 and TRBJ1-1; D is uncertain. Germline-derived CDR1 and CDR2 are SQVTM and ANQGSEA. There are 11 residues in the CDR3. CDR3: CSGSVNTEAFF. CDR3 DNA: TGCAGCGGATCGGTGAACACTGAGGCTTTCTTT.

V gene TRBV7-9 combines with J gene TRBJ1-4, with D uncertain. CDR1 SEHNR and CDR2 FQNEAQ come from the germline V gene (reference sequence). The CDR3 runs to 16 residues. The ends were cut back, 2 bases at V and 5 bases at J, with 15 bases in the middle. CDR3 sequence (DNA): TGTGCCAGCAGCTTATCATTTACAGTGTGGAATGAAAAACTGTTTTTT. Residues: CASSLSFTVWNEKLFF.

A few counts support this clonotype. V gene TRBV20-1 combines with J gene TRBJ2-1, with 11 bases that match TRBD2. J was trimmed by 3 bases and V by 6 bases; bases with no gene match: 10. The CDR3 is 16 amino acids. CDR1 DFQATT and CDR2 SNEGSKA come from the germline V gene (reference sequence). The CDR3 protein is CSARPLAGGLYNEQFF. As DNA, the CDR3 is TGCAGTGCCAGGCCCCTAGCGGGGGGCCTCTACAATGAGCAGTTCTTC.

V and J are TRBV27 and TRBJ2-7, with TRBD2 identical over 12 bases. The trim removed 8 bases at V and 1 base at J, leaving 6 bases unmatched. Germline lookup yields CDR1 MNHEY and CDR2 SMNVEV (reference sequence). This CDR3 region has 15 residues. For the CDR3, the DNA is TGTGCCAGCGGAGAGACTAGCGGGGGTTCCTACGAGCAGTACTTC. Translating it yields CASGETSGGSYEQYF.

This sequence joins TRBV7-9 and TRBJ2-4; 9 nucleotides agree with TRBD2. The tail of the sequence fits TRBJ2-7 better, so the J call may be wrong. CDR3 size: 16 residues. The germline gives CDR1 SEHNR, CDR2 FQNEAQ (reference sequence). Here the CDR3 reads CASSLASSGATYEQYF. The CDR3 DNA reads as TGTGCCAGCAGCTTAGCGTCTAGCGGGGCGACCTACGAGCAGTACTTC.

This rearrangement joins TRBV7-2 to TRBJ2-3; 8 positions match TRBD1. This CDR3 is 15 amino acids long. With 3 bases clipped from V and 2 bases from J, the junction kept 4 bases outside the gene matches. Germline lookup yields CDR1 SGHTA and CDR2 FQGNSA. Written as DNA, the CDR3 is TGTGCCAGCAGCTTCAGGGGGCCGGCCACAGATACGCAGTATTTT. Amino acid sequence: CASSFRGPATDTQYF.

The gene calls are TRBV15 and TRBJ2-5; possibly TRBD2 for D (6 bases). Trimming stripped 5 bases from V and 3 bases from J, with 16 bases between. CDR3 length equals 15 residues. Germline CDR1 LNHNV, CDR2 YYDKDF (reference sequence). The CDR3 spells CATSARTTIEETQYF. The CDR3 DNA is TGTGCCACCAGCGCCCGGACTACAATTGAAGAGACCCAGTACTTC.

The rearrangement joins TRBV4-2 to TRBJ1-6; perhaps TRBD1 as D (5 bases). The V gene's germline CDR1 is LGHNA and CDR2 YNFKEQ. The V and J ends lost 0 bases and 8 bases respectively, with 8 bases between them. This CDR3 comprises 14 residues. CDR3 loop: CASSQDGGHSPLHF. The CDR3 coding sequence is TGTGCCAGCAGCCAAGATGGGGGTCATTCACCCCTCCACTTT.

The chain carries TRBV6-5 and TRBJ1-2; D not certain. Germline lookup yields CDR1 MNHEY and CDR2 SVGAGI. V lost 8 bases and J lost 7, with 17 bases in between. This CDR3 is 13 amino acids long. The chain's CDR3 is CASFLPSRGGYTF. The CDR3 DNA sequence: TGTGCCAGCTTCCTACCTTCGAGAGGTGGCTACACCTTC.

This clonotype came up once. The germline gene is not matched at one end of the junction; a read error may be the cause. The chain links TRBV7-2 to TRBJ2-7; TRBD1 matches at 8 bases. The last part of the DNA fits TRBJ2-1 better; the J call may be wrong. The CDR3 loop spans 16 amino acids. CDR1 SGHTA and CDR2 FQGNSA come from the germline V gene. CDR3 bases: TGTGCCGGCAGCTTAGCGGCGGCAGGGGGCCACAATGAGCAGTTCTTC. Amino acids: CAGSLAAAGGHNEQFF.

The genes are TRBV4-2 and TRBJ2-3; D gene ambiguous. The germline V gene has CDR1 LGHNA and CDR2 YNFKEQ. The CDR3 totals 16 residues. Trimming pared 0 bases from V and 1 base from J, leaving 11 bases between. CDR3 bases: TGTGCCAGCAGCCAAGAGTCGGTACCACGCACAGATACGCAGTATTTT. Amino acid sequence: CASSQESVPRTDTQYF.

This clonotype has a single count. The CDR3 DNA reads TGTGCCAGCAGCTATAAGTCGGGGGTCGGGGAGCTGTTTTTT. Its protein is CASSYKSGVGELFF. V gene TRBV11-2 combines with J gene TRBJ2-2; possibly TRBD2 for D (6 bases). The germline CDR1 and CDR2 sequences are SGHAT and FQNNGV. Trimming removed 4 bases from V and 7 bases from J, with 13 bases in between. This CDR3 has 14 amino acids.

This clonotype has only a few counts. This rearrangement joins TRBV14 to TRBJ2-5, with D hard to call. The CDR3 contains 13 residues. In germline, CDR1 is SGHDN, CDR2 FVKESK. Trimming removed 1 base at V and 6 bases at J, with 9 bases between. Written as DNA, the CDR3 is TGTGCCAGCAGCCAAGTCCGGAGCAAGACCCAGTACTTC. As protein: CASSQVRSKTQYF.

The rearrangement uses TRBV20-1 and TRBJ1-2; tentative D call: TRBD1 (6 bases). The germline V and J ends were trimmed by 5 bases and 3 bases, with 19 bases remaining between them. The germline CDR1 and CDR2 sequences are DFQATT and SNEGSKA (reference sequence). The CDR3 sequence is 15 residues long. CDR3 sequence (DNA): TGCAGTGCTGAGGTCGTTCTTGACAGGCACTATGGCTACACCTTC. This translates into CSAEVVLDRHYGYTF.

This rearrangement joins TRBV9 to TRBJ2-3; 13 nucleotides line up with TRBD2. Germline CDR1 and CDR2: SGDLS and YYNGEE. The junction had 8 bases not matched to a gene; V was cut back by 5 bases and J by 2 bases. This CDR3 comprises 17 residues. CDR3 protein: CASSYRLAGGITDTQYF. In DNA, the CDR3 is TGTGCCAGCAGTTACAGACTAGCGGGGGGAATCACAGATACGCAGTATTTT.

The chain has TRBV6-2 or TRBV6-3 and TRBJ2-1; unclear D gene. The CDR3 consists of 14 residues. Germline CDR1 reads MNHEY; CDR2 reads SVGEGT. V was trimmed by 2 bases and J by 6 bases, leaving 11 bases between them. The DNA of the CDR3 is TGTGCCAGCAGTTACCCGGCGGTAACCAATGAGCAGTTCTTC. Translated: CASSYPAVTNEQFF.